The 20 T cell receptor beta chains below come from one sample, sequenced in a study of blood T cell repertoires in COVID-19. Sequenced by immunoSEQ multiplex PCR; TCRdb stores in-frame clones only, minus some. The data show around 170,000 clones, around 84% seen once. Sequenced input: PBMCs or T cells enriched from blood (not recorded which). These receptors came from a woman aged 45-60 years who had recovered from COVID-19.

The rearrangement links TRBV5-1 to TRBJ2-7; perhaps TRBD1 as D (5 bases). The CDR3 contains 15 residues. Trimming left V 0 bases short and J 3 bases short, with 13 bases between. Per germline, CDR1 SGHRS and CDR2 YFSETQ. The CDR3 region has the DNA TGCGCCAGCAGCTTGGAAGGGGCCCCCAGCTACGAGCAGTACTTC. It translates to CASSLEGAPSYEQYF.

The sample holds a few counts of this clone. V is TRBV5-5 and J is TRBJ2-5, with D perhaps matching TRBD1 (6 bases). CDR3 length: 13 residues. CDR1 is SGHKS, CDR2 YYEKEE, per germline (reference sequence). V lost 6 bases, J lost 2 bases, and 11 bases lay in between. The CDR3 loop reads CASTRGQQETQYF. CDR3 DNA sequence: TGTGCCAGCACCCGAGGACAGCAAGAGACCCAGTACTTC.

The chain couples TRBV15 to TRBJ2-7; TRBD2 matches at 8 bases. This CDR3 is 13 amino acids long. The trim removed 3 bases at V and 6 bases at J, leaving 4 bases unmatched. The germline V gene has CDR1 LNHNV and CDR2 YYDKDF (reference sequence). In nucleotides, the CDR3 is TGTGCCACCAGCAGGGGAACTAGCGGCGAGCAGTACTTC. This sequence encodes CATSRGTSGEQYF.

A note on this clone: The junction and the germline gene differ at one end; a read error may be behind it. The chain is built from TRBV27 and TRBJ2-2; TRBD2 might be the D (6 bases). The CDR3 is 15 amino acids. From germline, CDR1 is MNHEY and CDR2 SMNVEV (reference sequence). The CDR3 bases are TGTGCCACCAGTGATAGACTAGCGAACACCGGGGAGCTGTTTTTT. It translates to CATSDRLANTGELFF.

The CDR3 loop reads CASSRSGQKEEQYF. In nucleotides, the CDR3 is TGTGCCAGCAGCCGCTCGGGACAAAAGGAAGAGCAGTACTTC. This rearrangement joins TRBV11-3 to TRBJ2-7, with TRBD1 as a possible D gene (6 bases). Germline V CDR1 and CDR2: SGHNT, YENEEA. The CDR3 sequence is 14 residues long. V lost 5 bases and J lost 7, with 18 bases in between.

The chain has TRBV18 and TRBJ2-3; 7 nucleotides line up with TRBD1. CDR1 and CDR2 (germline): KGHSH, LQKENI. The CDR3 covers 15 residues. V was clipped by 4 bases and J by 0 bases; unmatched bases: 4. Written as DNA, the CDR3 is TGTGCCAGCTCACGGGGACAGAGTAGCACAGATACGCAGTATTTT. Protein sequence: CASSRGQSSTDTQYF. Full variable domain (remainder filled in from reference TRBV18 and TRBJ2-3): NAGVMQNPRHLVRRRGQEARLRCSPMKGHSHVYWYRQLPEEGLKFMVYLQKENIIDESGMPKERFSAEFPKEGPSILRIQQVVRGDSAAYFCASSRGQSSTDTQYFGPGTRLTVL.

This rearrangement joins TRBV5-1 to TRBJ1-1, with TRBD1 as a possible D gene (5 bases). Germline V gene lookup returns CDR1 SGHRS and CDR2 YFSETQ. V gave up 0 bases and J gave up 2 bases, with 11 bases separating them. This CDR3 has 15 residues. The CDR3 loop is CASSLASGGNTEAFF. The CDR3 coding sequence is TGCGCCAGCAGCTTGGCCAGCGGGGGAAACACTGAAGCTTTCTTT. Full variable domain (missing parts from reference TRBV5-1 and TRBJ1-1): KAGVTQTPRYLIKTRGQQVTLSCSPISGHRSVSWYQQTPGQGLQFLFEYFSETQRNKGNFPGRFSGRQFSNSRSEMNVSTLELGDSALYLCASSLASGGNTEAFFGQGTRLTVV.

The DNA for the CDR3 is TGTGCCAGCAGCCAAGATAGGCGGCGGGGGACCTACAATGAGCAGTTCTTC. As protein: CASSQDRRRGTYNEQFF. This rearrangement joins TRBV3-1 (or the pseudogene TRBV3-2) to TRBJ2-1, with 7 nucleotides matching TRBD2. J was trimmed by 2 bases and V by 0 bases; bases with no gene match: 7. The CDR3 spans 17 residues. In germline, CDR1 is LGHDT, CDR2 YNNKEL (reference sequence).

The chain carries TRBV18 and TRBJ1-1, with D tentatively TRBD1 (6 bases). Germline V gene sequence: CDR1 KGHSH, CDR2 LQKENI. The CDR3 runs 12 residues. Trimming removed 5 bases from V and 7 bases from J, with 11 bases in between. In DNA, the CDR3 is TGTGCCAGCTCAACGGGACACGATGAAGCTTTCTTT. It translates to CASSTGHDEAFF.

This chain connects TRBV9 to TRBJ1-2, with a tentative D call TRBD1 (6 bases). The CDR3 contains 11 residues. Germline V gives CDR1 SGDLS, CDR2 YYNGEE. The V end was cut by 7 bases, the J end by 3 bases, with 7 bases between. In nucleotides, the CDR3 is TGTGCCAGCCAGGGGTACTATGGCTACACCTTC. Translation gives CASQGYYGYTF.

The CDR3 region is CASSKRDNTEAFF. The DNA of the CDR3 is TGTGCCAGCAGCAAGCGTGATAACACTGAAGCTTTCTTT. The V call is TRBV7-3, the J call TRBJ1-1; D not certain. The CDR3 spans 13 residues. CDR1 SGHTA and CDR2 FQGTGA come from the germline V gene. V gave up 5 bases and J gave up 2 bases, with 9 bases separating them. The variable domain in full, completed from reference TRBV7-3 and TRBJ1-1, reads GAGVSQTPSNKVTEKGKYVELRCDPISGHTALYWYRQSLGQGPEFLIYFQGTGAADDSGLPNDRFFAVRPEGSVSTLKIQRTERGDSAVYLCASSKRDNTEAFFGQGTRLTVV.

V usage is TRBV7-2 and J usage is TRBJ2-2; TRBD1 matches at 7 bases. The CDR3 spans 16 residues. J lost 4 bases, V lost 1 base, and 6 bases had no gene match. The germline gives CDR1 SGHTA, CDR2 FQGNSA. In nucleotides, the CDR3 is TGTGCCAGCAGCTTAGGAGGGGGCCGGGGCACCGGGGAGCTGTTTTTT. It specifies CASSLGGGRGTGELFF.

The chain joins TRBV18 to TRBJ2-2; D ambiguous. The CDR3 contains 13 residues. Germline CDR1 reads KGHSH; CDR2 reads LQKENI. Deletions cut 3 bases from V and 7 bases from J, with 9 bases between. In nucleotides, the CDR3 is TGTGCCAGCTCACCGACCGGAGACGGGGAGCTGTTTTTT. Protein product: CASSPTGDGELFF.

The rearrangement uses TRBV11-2 and TRBJ1-1, with D hard to call. Germline lookup yields CDR1 SGHAT and CDR2 FQNNGV. CDR3 length: 14 residues. The V end lost 3 bases, the J end lost 1 base, and 9 bases lay between the germline ends. CDR3 residues: CASSFGRRNTEAFF. CDR3 in DNA: TGTGCCAGCAGCTTTGGCAGGCGGAACACTGAAGCTTTCTTT.

The genes are TRBV27 and TRBJ2-2; no definite D call. Per germline, CDR1 MNHEY and CDR2 SMNVEV (reference sequence). Trimming removed 5 bases at V and 6 bases at J, with 13 bases between. This CDR3 has 14 amino acids. CDR3 loop: CASSSPWSPGELFF. CDR3 nucleotide sequence: TGTGCCAGCAGTAGCCCGTGGAGTCCCGGGGAGCTGTTTTTT.

J is TRBJ1-4 and V is TRBV5-1; 8 nucleotides line up with TRBD1. J gave up 8 bases and V 2 bases, and 5 bases lay outside the gene matches. CDR1 SGHRS and CDR2 YFSETQ come from the germline V gene. The length of the CDR3 is 14 residues. For the CDR3, the DNA is TGCGCCAGCAGCTTCAGGGGGCAGCGCGAAAAACTGTTTTTT. The encoded protein is CASSFRGQREKLFF.

The chain couples TRBV5-1 to TRBJ2-5, with D tentatively TRBD1 (6 bases). The CDR3 is made up of 16 amino acids. V was clipped by 4 bases and J by 0 bases, with 16 bases between them. CDR1 and CDR2 from the germline V gene are SGHRS and YFSETQ. DNA for the CDR3: TGCGCCAGCAGCCTACAGGGTCCTTCGTACCAAGAGACCCAGTACTTC. This codes for CASSLQGPSYQETQYF.

The V call is TRBV29-1, the J call TRBJ1-1; D is uncertain. Germline V gives CDR1 SQVTM, CDR2 ANQGSEA. The germline V and J ends were trimmed by 4 bases and 0 bases, with 9 bases remaining between them. The CDR3 has 13 amino acids. As DNA, the CDR3 is TGCAGCGTTGGCCTAACAGTGAACACTGAAGCTTTCTTT. This encodes CSVGLTVNTEAFF.

The CDR3 nucleotides are TGTGCCAGCAGCTTACCATCACCCCGGGGTAATTCACCCCTCCACTTT. Protein sequence: CASSLPSPRGNSPLHF. The genes are TRBV11-2 and TRBJ1-6; D gene uncertain. Germline CDR1 reads SGHAT; CDR2 reads FQNNGV. The V and J ends lost 2 bases and 6 bases respectively, with 14 bases between them. The CDR3 has 16 amino acids. The whole variable domain, remainder taken from reference TRBV11-2 and TRBJ1-6, is EAGVAQSPRYKIIEKRQSVAFWCNPISGHATLYWYQQILGQGPKLLIQFQNNGVVDDSQLPKDRFSAERLKGVDSTLKIQPAKLEDSAVYLCASSLPSPRGNSPLHFGNGTRLTVT.

This clone has just a few counts. The chain employs TRBV7-6 and TRBJ1-2, with D possibly being TRBD1 (6 bases). Germline CDR1 reads SGHVS; CDR2 reads FNYEAQ. CDR3 length: 19 residues. V was clipped by 5 bases and J by 2 bases, with 27 bases between them. The CDR3 loop reads CASSPNPGTTRRSNYGYTF. In DNA form, the CDR3 reads TGTGCCAGCAGCCCTAACCCCGGGACAACCCGCCGGTCAAACTATGGCTACACCTTC.